This TCR beta chain was captured in a study of chemoradiotherapy in HPV16-positive cancers. Study findings and constraints: Candidate HPV-specific clones and E7-related TCR motifs grew in tumor during treatment.

The assay was immunoSEQ multiplex PCR, and TCRdb's table has in-frame clones only and misses some. Here the sample spans 5,500 to 8,000 clones, roughly 80% being singletons. In regard to this clone: Its specificity is not known.

The sequence derives from a human donor with HPV-associated anogenital cancer. The specimen was collected from a patient who underwent chemoradiotherapy.

The CDR3 here is CASSLGVGGGTDTQYF. The CDR3 nucleotides read TGCGCCAGCAGCTTGGGTGTCGGGGGAGGCACAGATACGCAGTATTTT. This chain joins TRBV5-1 and TRBJ2-3, with D maybe TRBD2 (6 bases). The V and J ends lost 0 bases and 1 base respectively, with 12 bases between them. The length of the CDR3 is 16 residues. The germline gives CDR1 SGHRS, CDR2 YFSETQ.